This TCR beta chain was sequenced for a study of blood T cell repertoires in COVID-19. Assay used: immunoSEQ multiplex PCR; TCRdb lists only in-frame clones, some missing. The sample includes 150,000 or so clones, roughly 80% of them seen just once. Looked up from germline, CDR1 is MNHNS and CDR2 is SASEGT. Trimming removed 2 bases from V and 1 base from J, with 8 bases in between. The CDR3 is made up of 14 amino acids. Sequencing used peripheral blood. The chain carries TRBV6-1 and TRBJ1-1; no reliable D call. The TCR originated in a woman aged 60 to 75 with acute or convalescent COVID-19. The CDR3 is CASSESLSNTEAFF. CDR3 nucleotides: TGTGCCAGCAGTGAATCATTGTCGAACACTGAAGCTTTCTTT.